This T cell receptor (beta chain) came from a study of blood T cell repertoires in COVID-19. Turning to the study itself: COVID-19 samples from acute and convalescent phases originated in the United States, Italy and Spain. PBMCs, B-cell-depleted T cells, or T cells provided the cDNA or gDNA that made up the material.

The length of the CDR3 is 12 residues. Germline V gene sequence: CDR1 MNHNS, CDR2 SASEGT. J gave up 8 bases and V 2 bases, and 2 bases lay outside the gene matches. The sample holds one count of this clone. In the original workflow: It was from reference gene primer amplification that nucleated cell counts were estimated. TCRdb's copy holds only in-frame clones and misses some; the assay was immunoSEQ multiplex PCR. D and trimming were read from the DNA, whereas the V and J calls and clone size are those reported in that table. The table lists under 350,000 clones, roughly nine tenths of them singletons.

This chain joins TRBV6-1 and TRBJ1-1; 7 positions match TRBD1. The sequence came from a man younger than 30 with active or convalescent COVID-19. Sequences were obtained from peripheral blood. The CDR3 sequence: CASSEPTGEAFF. The CDR3 DNA reads TGTGCCAGCAGTGAACCGACAGGGGAAGCTTTCTTT.